A selection of T cell receptor beta chains follows, all from one sample in a study of T-cell memory formation after mild COVID-19. In TCRdb, the 5' RACE reads were re-called with MiXCR into one record per CDR3 protein. The table lists just under 550,000 distinct CDR3 sequences, just over 20% of them singletons. Sequences were obtained from PBMCs or a T cell subset sorted from them (not recorded which). The receptors originated from an adult woman who had mild COVID-19 (a few samples of this study predate the infection). Cell type and time point are not known. CDR3s include the opening cysteine and the closing phenylalanine or tryptophan. The D gene is left open where the match is weak. Size is stated for part of the rows, as once, few or many counts, or as a class when the clone is expanded.

j_call,v_call,clone_size,d_call,cdr3_nt,cdr3_aa
TRBJ2-1,TRBV4-1,many,TRBD2,TGCGCCAGCAGCCAAGCTGCGGGGGGCGACAATGAGCAGTTCTTC,CASSQAAGGDNEQFF
TRBJ2-5,TRBV29-1,-,-,TGCAGCGTTGGGGGGTACCAAGAGACCCAGTACTTC,CSVGGYQETQYF
TRBJ2-7,TRBV14,-,-,TGTGCCAGCAGCCCATCAGGGATGTTCTACGAGCAGTACTTC,CASSPSGMFYEQYF
TRBJ2-2,TRBV28,many,-,TGTGCCAGCAGTTTACCAGGGGTGGTCACCGGGGAGCTGTTTTTT,CASSLPGVVTGELFF
TRBJ2-5,TRBV12-3/TRBV12-4,few,-,TGTGCCAGCAGTCTGGATTCGTTCGAGACCCAGTACTTC,CASSLDSFETQYF
TRBJ2-1,TRBV30,once,-,TGTGCCTGGAGTGACGTCAGACAGTCGAATGAGCAGTTCTTC,CAWSDVRQSNEQFF
TRBJ2-1,TRBV6-5,few,TRBD1,TGTGCCAGCAGTTTCGACAGGGGGAGGAACAATGAGCAGTTCTTC,CASSFDRGRNNEQFF
TRBJ2-1,TRBV6-2/TRBV6-3,-,-,TGTGCCAGCAGTTACTCGACAGACAATCCCTACAATGAGCAGTTCTTC,CASSYSTDNPYNEQFF
TRBJ2-2,TRBV6-5,few,TRBD1,TGTGCCAGCCGCTACAGGGGGCAAAGGACCGGGGAGCTGTTTTTT,CASRYRGQRTGELFF
TRBJ2-3,TRBV9,-,-,TGTGCCAGCAGCGTAGGGGACTTCACAGATACGCAGTATTTT,CASSVGDFTDTQYF
TRBJ1-2,TRBV7-9,-,-,TGTGCCAGCAGCTCGAGAGAACAGGGTGCCTCCGATGGCTACACCTTC,CASSSREQGASDGYTF
TRBJ2-7,TRBV5-1,many,-,TGCGCCAGCAGCATCACATGGGGCCCTTCATACGAGCAGTACTTC,CASSITWGPSYEQYF